Listed below are T cell receptor beta chains from one sample, sequenced in a study of blood T cell repertoires in COVID-19. Data came from immunoSEQ multiplex PCR; TCRdb stores just in-frame clones and leaves some out. The sample records around 140,000 clones, about 80% being singletons. Sequencing was done on a sample of PBMCs or T cells enriched from blood (not recorded which). The receptor set was obtained from a man aged 40-49 years with acute COVID-19. The CDR3 runs from the conserved cysteine through the conserved F or W. The D gene is left open where the match is weak. Rows give clone size only sometimes, using once, few, many, or a class for an expanded clone.

d_call	v_call	clone_size	j_call	cdr3_aa	cdr3_nt
NA	TRBV5-1	NA	TRBJ2-7	CASSVGGVLIAYEQYF	TGCGCCAGCAGCGTAGGAGGGGTCTTAATCGCCTACGAGCAGTACTTC
NA	TRBV12-5	NA	TRBJ1-1	CASGLRAVNTEAFF	TGTGCTAGTGGCCTGAGGGCCGTGAACACTGAAGCTTTCTTT
NA	TRBV5-4	NA	TRBJ2-1	CASSARVSYNEQFF	TGTGCCAGCAGCGCCCGCGTCTCCTACAATGAGCAGTTCTTC
NA	TRBV19	NA	TRBJ1-5	CASAGSMGPNQPQHF	TGTGCCAGCGCCGGGTCAATGGGTCCGAATCAGCCCCAGCATTTT
NA	TRBV28	NA	TRBJ1-2	CASRSSGSNNYGYTF	TGTGCCAGCAGGAGCTCGGGTAGCAACAACTATGGCTACACCTTC
TRBD1	TRBV5-1	NA	TRBJ2-5	CASSLRTGGAETQYF	TGCGCCAGCAGCTTAAGAACAGGGGGCGCGGAGACCCAGTACTTC
TRBD1	TRBV19	NA	TRBJ2-1	CASSSTGTGDEQFF	TGTGCCAGTAGTTCGACCGGGACAGGGGATGAGCAGTTCTTC
TRBD2	TRBV19	NA	TRBJ2-1	CASSRDPGLAGNEQFF	TGTGCCAGTAGTAGAGATCCGGGACTAGCGGGAAATGAGCAGTTCTTC
TRBD1	TRBV2	NA	TRBJ2-1	CASTGGFFNEQFF	TGTGCCAGTACAGGGGGCTTTTTCAATGAGCAGTTCTTC
NA	TRBV7-2	NA	TRBJ1-5	CASSSYNQPQHF	TGTGCCAGCAGCTCCTACAATCAGCCCCAGCATTTT
NA	TRBV11-2	NA	TRBJ2-5	CASSLEGLYSARTQHF	TGTGCCAGCAGCTTAGAAGGACTATACTCCGCAAGGACCCAGCACTTC
TRBD1	TRBV19	NA	TRBJ1-1	CASSIARDSPEAFF	TGTGCCAGTAGTATAGCCCGGGACAGTCCTGAAGCTTTCTTT
NA	TRBV28	NA	TRBJ1-5	CASSFGGKGFQPQHF	TGTGCCAGCAGTTTTGGGGGCAAGGGATTTCAGCCCCAGCATTTT
TRBD1	TRBV3-1/TRBV3-2	NA	TRBJ1-2	CASSNGTVLFNYGYTF	TGTGCCAGCAGCAATGGGACAGTTCTTTTTAACTATGGCTACACCTTC
TRBD2	TRBV10-2	NA	TRBJ2-7	CASLGLFEQYF	TGCGCCAGCCTGGGACTATTCGAGCAGTACTTC
NA	TRBV19	NA	TRBJ1-6	CASSRGYNSPLHF	TGTGCCAGTAGTAGAGGTTATAATTCACCCCTCCACTTT
TRBD1	TRBV19	once	TRBJ2-1	CASSTRDRGLYNEQFF	TGTGCCAGTAGTACCCGGGACAGGGGACTTTACAATGAGCAGTTCTTC
NA	TRBV10-3	NA	TRBJ1-6	CATMDSRDSPLHF	TGTGCCACTATGGACAGCCGCGACTCACCCCTCCACTTT
NA	TRBV7-9	NA	TRBJ2-5	CASIRPNNLGGPQETQYF	TGTGCCAGCATCCGACCAAACAACCTAGGCGGCCCTCAAGAGACCCAGTACTTC
TRBD2	TRBV6-2/TRBV6-3	NA	TRBJ2-1	CASSLGGLARYQFF	TGTGCCAGCAGTTTAGGCGGACTAGCCCGTTACCAGTTCTTC
TRBD1	TRBV7-9	NA	TRBJ1-2	CASSSGQGGGYTF	TGTGCCAGCAGCTCGGGACAGGGGGGAGGCTACACCTTC
TRBD1	TRBV11-2	NA	TRBJ1-6	CASGTENSPLHF	TGTGCCAGCGGGACAGAGAATTCACCCCTCCACTTT
TRBD1	TRBV5-6	NA	TRBJ2-7	CASSPDRADEQYF	TGTGCCAGCAGCCCGGACAGGGCCGACGAGCAGTACTTC
NA	TRBV6-5	NA	TRBJ1-2	CASRHRAAGYTF	TGTGCCAGCAGGCACAGGGCTGCTGGCTACACCTTC
NA	TRBV6-2/TRBV6-3	NA	TRBJ1-1	CASSYGGGAGVRSEAFF	TGTGCCAGCAGTTACGGCGGGGGGGCCGGAGTAAGGAGTGAAGCTTTCTTT
NA	TRBV3-1/TRBV3-2	few	TRBJ1-6	CASSQAGPNSPLHF	TGTGCCAGCAGCCAGGCAGGGCCGAATTCACCCCTCCACTTT
NA	TRBV28	NA	TRBJ2-7	CASSRQSRYEQYF	TGTGCCAGCAGCCGACAGTCGAGGTACGAGCAGTACTTC
NA	TRBV18	NA	TRBJ1-1	CASSRVENTEAFF	TGTGCCAGCTCCCGGGTCGAGAACACTGAAGCTTTCTTT
TRBD1	TRBV19	NA	TRBJ2-7	CASSMGTVTYEQYF	TGTGCCAGTAGTATGGGGACAGTCACCTACGAGCAGTACTTC
NA	TRBV11-1	NA	TRBJ1-5	CASSFGGDQPQHF	TGTGCCAGCAGCTTTGGAGGGGATCAGCCCCAGCATTTT
NA	TRBV27	many	TRBJ2-7	CASSPTGSYEQYF	TGTGCCAGCAGTCCGACAGGTTCCTACGAGCAGTACTTC
NA	TRBV19	NA	TRBJ1-5	CASSVYNSRGQPQHF	TGTGCCAGTAGTGTTTACAACTCCAGGGGACAGCCCCAGCATTTT
NA	TRBV3-1/TRBV3-2	NA	TRBJ1-2	CASSPSDAGVANYGYTF	TGTGCCAGCAGCCCGTCGGATGCGGGGGTGGCGAACTATGGCTACACCTTC
NA	TRBV6-5	NA	TRBJ2-4	CASSYNEKNIQYF	TGTGCCAGCAGTTACAACGAGAAAAACATTCAGTACTTC
NA	TRBV19	NA	TRBJ1-1	CASSIAGMNTEAFF	TGTGCCAGTAGTATAGCGGGGATGAACACTGAAGCTTTCTTT
TRBD2	TRBV18	NA	TRBJ2-3	CASSFTSGELTDTQYF	TGTGCCAGCTCATTCACTAGCGGGGAGCTAACAGATACGCAGTATTTT
NA	TRBV19	NA	TRBJ2-5	CASSIAGSQGPQETQYF	TGTGCCAGTAGTATAGCGGGGAGCCAGGGGCCCCAAGAGACCCAGTACTTC
TRBD2	TRBV13	NA	TRBJ2-2	CASSPGTILNTGELFF	TGTGCCAGCAGCCCCGGGACTATTTTGAACACCGGGGAGCTGTTTTTT
NA	TRBV6-1	NA	TRBJ2-7	CASSEGALIYEQYF	TGTGCCAGCAGTGAAGGGGCTCTTATCTACGAGCAGTACTTC
NA	TRBV7-2	NA	TRBJ2-7	CASSLRGSRYEQYF	TGTGCCAGCAGCTTGCGGGGCTCTAGGTACGAGCAGTACTTC
TRBD2	TRBV6-2/TRBV6-3	few	TRBJ2-3	CASSYSFLSDSGTGGDTQYF	TGTGCCAGCAGTTACTCGTTCCTATCAGATAGCGGGACCGGTGGGGATACGCAGTATTTT
NA	TRBV10-3	once	TRBJ2-1	CAISEPGFGAGRNEQFF	TGTGCCATCAGTGAGCCAGGCTTCGGGGCGGGACGCAATGAGCAGTTCTTC
TRBD1	TRBV19	NA	TRBJ1-2	CASSPGTVRAGYTF	TGTGCCAGTAGTCCAGGGACAGTGAGGGCTGGCTACACCTTC
TRBD1	TRBV2	NA	TRBJ1-2	CASSEARQGAGYGYTF	TGTGCCAGCAGTGAAGCCCGACAGGGGGCCGGCTATGGCTACACCTTC
TRBD1	TRBV9	NA	TRBJ1-2	CASSVARGRQGSPEAYGYTF	TGTGCCAGCAGCGTAGCAAGGGGGAGACAGGGGTCACCAGAGGCCTATGGCTACACCTTC
TRBD1	TRBV7-3	NA	TRBJ1-2	CASSSATGVYGYTF	TGTGCCAGCAGCTCGGCGACAGGGGTCTATGGCTACACCTTC
NA	TRBV21-1	NA	TRBJ2-7	CASSKALSGRVYEQYF	TGTGCCAGCAGCAAAGCGCTTAGCGGGAGGGTTTACGAGCAGTACTTC
TRBD1	TRBV6-5	once	TRBJ1-1	CASAPDRGGAEAFF	TGTGCCAGCGCTCCCGACAGGGGCGGGGCTGAAGCTTTCTTT
TRBD1	TRBV5-4	NA	TRBJ2-3	CATSTGWADTQYF	TGTGCCACCTCGACAGGGTGGGCAGATACGCAGTATTTT
NA	TRBV19	few	TRBJ1-6	CASRPNDNSPLHF	TGTGCCAGTAGACCTAACGATAATTCACCCCTCCACTTT
TRBD1	TRBV5-1	NA	TRBJ1-4	CASSLEGQGGEKLFF	TGCGCCAGCAGCTTGGAGGGACAGGGGGGTGAAAAACTGTTTTTT
TRBD1	TRBV18	NA	TRBJ1-1	CASSPIVLSGGTEAFF	TGTGCCAGCTCACCTATTGTATTGTCAGGGGGAACTGAAGCTTTCTTT
NA	TRBV7-2	NA	TRBJ2-5	CASSRVRGAGETQYF	TGTGCCAGCAGCCGCGTCCGGGGGGCAGGCGAGACCCAGTACTTC
NA	TRBV7-9	NA	TRBJ2-1	CASSSSSGLYNEQFF	TGTGCCAGCAGCTCCTCTTCGGGACTCTACAATGAGCAGTTCTTC
TRBD2	TRBV6-1	NA	TRBJ2-1	CASSEGGSGHNEQFF	TGTGCCAGCAGTGAAGGTGGTAGCGGGCACAATGAGCAGTTCTTC